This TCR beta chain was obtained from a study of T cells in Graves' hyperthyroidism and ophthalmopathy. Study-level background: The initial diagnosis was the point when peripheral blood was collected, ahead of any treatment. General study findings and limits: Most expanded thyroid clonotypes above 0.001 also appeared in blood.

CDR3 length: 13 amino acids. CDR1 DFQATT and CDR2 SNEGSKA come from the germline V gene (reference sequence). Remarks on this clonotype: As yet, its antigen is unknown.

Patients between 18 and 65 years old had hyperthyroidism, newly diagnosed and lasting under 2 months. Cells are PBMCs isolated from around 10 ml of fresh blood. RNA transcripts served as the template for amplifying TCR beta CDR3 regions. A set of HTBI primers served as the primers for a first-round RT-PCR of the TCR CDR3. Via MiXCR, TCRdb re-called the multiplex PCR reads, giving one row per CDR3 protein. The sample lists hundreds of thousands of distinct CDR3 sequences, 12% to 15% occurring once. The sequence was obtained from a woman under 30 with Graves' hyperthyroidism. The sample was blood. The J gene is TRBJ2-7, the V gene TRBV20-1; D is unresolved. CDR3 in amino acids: CSAPPSAAYEQYF. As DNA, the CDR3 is TGCAGCGCCCCCCCCAGCGCGGCCTACGAGCAGTACTTC.